This T cell receptor beta chain was recovered during a study of blood T cell repertoires in COVID-19. Study-level information: Spain, Italy and the United States supplied samples that represented acute and convalescent COVID-19. PBMCs, B-cell-depleted T cells, or T cells provided the cDNA or gDNA that made up the material.

This CDR3 comprises 12 residues. Trimming cost V 2 bases and J 8 bases, with 9 bases left between them. Germline values: CDR1 SGHNT, CDR2 YYREEE (reference sequence). Original processing methods: Reference gene primers were amplified, and this amplification served to estimate nucleated cell counts. Assay: immunoSEQ multiplex PCR; the TCRdb copy retains only in-frame clones and omits some. Clonal size and the V and J genes are those of that table, whereas D and trimming came from the DNA. The repertoire consists of about 50,000 clones, with approximately 89% occurring once and the leading ten covering about 29%.

Sequencing was performed on peripheral blood. The TCR originated in a woman at least 80 years old with acute or convalescent COVID-19. The chain employs TRBV5-4 and TRBJ2-3; D gene uncertain. The CDR3 protein is CASSFEWATQYF. Written as DNA, the CDR3 is TGTGCCAGCAGCTTCGAGTGGGCTACGCAGTATTTT. The complete variable domain, with remaining parts taken from reference TRBV5-4 and TRBJ2-3, reads ETGVTQSPTHLIKTRGQQVTLRCSSQSGHNTVSWYQQALGQGPQFIFQYYREEENGRGNFPPRFSGLQFPNYSSELNVNALELDDSALYLCASSFEWATQYFGPGTRLTVL.